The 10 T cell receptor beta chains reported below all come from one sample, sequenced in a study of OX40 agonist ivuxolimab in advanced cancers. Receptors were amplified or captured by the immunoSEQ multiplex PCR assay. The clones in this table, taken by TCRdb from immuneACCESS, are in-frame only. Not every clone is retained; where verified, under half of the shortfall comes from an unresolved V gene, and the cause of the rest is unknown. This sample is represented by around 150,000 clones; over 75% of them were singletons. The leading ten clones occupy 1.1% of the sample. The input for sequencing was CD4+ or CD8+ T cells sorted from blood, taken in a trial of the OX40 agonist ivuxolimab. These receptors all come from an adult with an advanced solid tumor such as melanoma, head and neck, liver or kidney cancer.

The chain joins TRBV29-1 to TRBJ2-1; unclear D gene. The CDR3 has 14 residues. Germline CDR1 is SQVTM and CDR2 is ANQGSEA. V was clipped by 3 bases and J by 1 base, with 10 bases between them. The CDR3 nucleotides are TGCAGCGTTGAGGTTTCAGGTTCCTACAATGAGCAGTTCTTC. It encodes CSVEVSGSYNEQFF.

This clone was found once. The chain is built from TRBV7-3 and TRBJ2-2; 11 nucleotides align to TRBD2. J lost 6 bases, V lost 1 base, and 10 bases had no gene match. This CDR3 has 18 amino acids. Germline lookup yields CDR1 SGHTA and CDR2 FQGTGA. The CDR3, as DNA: TGTGCCAGCAGCTTAAATCCCCCACTAGCGGGAGTTGCCGGGGAGCTGTTTTTT. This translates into CASSLNPPLAGVAGELFF.

The CDR3 region is CASSLGGLSYEQYF. DNA of the CDR3: TGTGCCAGCAGCTTGGGGGGACTTTCCTACGAGCAGTACTTC. This rearrangement joins TRBV5-6 to TRBJ2-7, with D maybe TRBD2 (6 bases). The CDR3 spans 14 residues. V gave up 0 bases and J gave up 1 base, with 8 bases separating them. CDR1 is SGHDT and CDR2 is YYEEEE in the germline V gene.

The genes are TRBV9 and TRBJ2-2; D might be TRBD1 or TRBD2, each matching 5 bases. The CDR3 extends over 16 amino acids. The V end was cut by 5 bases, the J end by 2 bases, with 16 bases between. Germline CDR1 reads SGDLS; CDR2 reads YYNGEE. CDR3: CASSLPGTINTGELFF. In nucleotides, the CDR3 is TGTGCCAGCAGTCTCCCCGGGACCATAAACACCGGGGAGCTGTTTTTT.

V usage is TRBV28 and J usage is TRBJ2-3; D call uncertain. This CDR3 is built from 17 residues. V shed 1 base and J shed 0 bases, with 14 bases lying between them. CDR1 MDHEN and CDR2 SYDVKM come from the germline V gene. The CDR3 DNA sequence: TGTGCCAGCAGTTTATACGTGGCAGACCCTAGCACAGATACGCAGTATTTT. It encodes CASSLYVADPSTDTQYF.

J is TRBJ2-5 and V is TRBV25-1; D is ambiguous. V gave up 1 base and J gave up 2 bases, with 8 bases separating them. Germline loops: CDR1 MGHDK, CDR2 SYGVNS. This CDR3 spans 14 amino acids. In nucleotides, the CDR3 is TGTGCCAGCAGTGAATTGTTGGGTCAAGAGACCCAGTACTTC. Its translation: CASSELLGQETQYF.

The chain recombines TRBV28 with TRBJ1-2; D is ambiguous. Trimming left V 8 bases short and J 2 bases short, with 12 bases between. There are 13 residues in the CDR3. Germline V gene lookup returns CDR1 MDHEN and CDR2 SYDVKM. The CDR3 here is CASRFFRNYGYTF. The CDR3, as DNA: TGTGCCAGCCGGTTTTTTAGAAACTATGGCTACACCTTC.

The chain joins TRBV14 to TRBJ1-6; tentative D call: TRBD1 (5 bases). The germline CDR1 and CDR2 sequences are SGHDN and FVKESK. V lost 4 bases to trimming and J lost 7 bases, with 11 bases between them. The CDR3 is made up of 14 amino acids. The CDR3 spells CASSRWGSNSPLHF. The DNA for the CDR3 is TGTGCCAGCAGCCGGTGGGGGTCCAATTCACCCCTCCACTTT.

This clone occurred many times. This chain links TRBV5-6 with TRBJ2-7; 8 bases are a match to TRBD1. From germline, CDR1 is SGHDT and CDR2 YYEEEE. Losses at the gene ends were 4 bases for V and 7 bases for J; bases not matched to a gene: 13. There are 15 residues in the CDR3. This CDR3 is CASSRRRTGQGEQYF. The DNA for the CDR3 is TGTGCCAGCAGCCGAAGGAGGACAGGGCAGGGGGAGCAGTACTTC.

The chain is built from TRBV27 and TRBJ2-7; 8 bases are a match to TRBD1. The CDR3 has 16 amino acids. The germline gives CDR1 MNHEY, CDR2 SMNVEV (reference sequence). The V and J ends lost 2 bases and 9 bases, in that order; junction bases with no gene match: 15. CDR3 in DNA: TGTGCCAGCAGTTTAAGGTCAGGACAGGGTGTTCGCGGGCAGTACTTC. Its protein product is CASSLRSGQGVRGQYF.